The clone carrying this TCR beta chain occurred a few times. Vbeta (60) and Jbeta (13) primers were used in the PCR. Sequencing used immunoSEQ multiplex PCR; TCRdb keeps in-frame clones, though not all of them. This table holds 120,000 or so clones, about 78% found once. The entry originates in a study of cytomegalovirus exposure and HLA in healthy donors. The germline V gene encodes CDR1 LGHNA and CDR2 YSLEER. The CDR3 length is 15 residues. The V segment lost 2 bases and the J segment 2 bases; nucleotides outside the gene matches: 5. The clonotype originates from a woman between 40 and 55 years old in good health and CMV-seropositive. The sequenced material came from PBMCs. V usage is TRBV4-3 and J usage is TRBJ1-2; 7 nucleotides match TRBD1. The CDR3 sequence is CASSQQTGNNYGYTF. The CDR3 nucleotides are TGCGCCAGCAGCCAACAGACAGGGAACAACTATGGCTACACCTTC.